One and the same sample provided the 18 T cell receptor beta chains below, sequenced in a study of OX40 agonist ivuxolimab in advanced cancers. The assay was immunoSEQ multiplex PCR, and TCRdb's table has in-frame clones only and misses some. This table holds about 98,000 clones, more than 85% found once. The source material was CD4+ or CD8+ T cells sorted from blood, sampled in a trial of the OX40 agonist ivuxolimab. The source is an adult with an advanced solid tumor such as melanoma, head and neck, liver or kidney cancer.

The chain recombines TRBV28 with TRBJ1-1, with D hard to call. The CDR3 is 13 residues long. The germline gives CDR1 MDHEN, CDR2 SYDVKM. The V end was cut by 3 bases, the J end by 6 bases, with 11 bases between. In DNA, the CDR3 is TGTGCCAGCAGTTTCCCTACTGGCGCTGAAGCTTTCTTT. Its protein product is CASSFPTGAEAFF.

The CDR3 loop is CASSLEQANYGYTF. The CDR3 DNA reads TGTGCCAGCAGTTTGGAGCAGGCCAACTATGGCTACACCTTC. The V call is TRBV28, the J call TRBJ1-2, with D unresolved. The CDR3 covers 14 residues. Germline CDR1 and CDR2: MDHEN and SYDVKM. The V end lost 3 bases, the J end lost 2 bases, and 10 bases lay between the germline ends.

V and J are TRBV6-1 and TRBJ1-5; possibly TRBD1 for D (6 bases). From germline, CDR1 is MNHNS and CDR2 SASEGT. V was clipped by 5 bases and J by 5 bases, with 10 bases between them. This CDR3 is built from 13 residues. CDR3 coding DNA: TGTGCCAGCAGTACACAGGGAGATCAGCCCCAGCATTTT. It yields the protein CASSTQGDQPQHF.

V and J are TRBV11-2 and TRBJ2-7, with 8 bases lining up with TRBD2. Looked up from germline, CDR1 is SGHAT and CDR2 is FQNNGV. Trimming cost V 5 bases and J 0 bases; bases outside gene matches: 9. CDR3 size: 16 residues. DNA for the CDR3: TGTGCCAGCAGCCGACTGGGCGGGAGGTCCTCCTACGAGCAGTACTTC. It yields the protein CASSRLGGRSSYEQYF.

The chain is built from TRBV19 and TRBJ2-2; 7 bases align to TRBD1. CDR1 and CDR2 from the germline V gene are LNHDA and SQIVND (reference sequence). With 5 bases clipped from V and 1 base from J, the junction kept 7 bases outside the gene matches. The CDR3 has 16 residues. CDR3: CASSPRQGVNTGELFF. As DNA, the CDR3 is TGTGCCAGTAGTCCCAGACAGGGAGTGAACACCGGGGAGCTGTTTTTT.

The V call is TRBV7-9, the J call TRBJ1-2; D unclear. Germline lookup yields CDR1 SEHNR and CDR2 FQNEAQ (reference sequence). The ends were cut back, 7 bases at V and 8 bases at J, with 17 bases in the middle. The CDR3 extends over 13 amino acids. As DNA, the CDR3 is TGTGCCAGCATGGAAAGGGAGCTAGGGGGCTACACCTTC. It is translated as CASMERELGGYTF.

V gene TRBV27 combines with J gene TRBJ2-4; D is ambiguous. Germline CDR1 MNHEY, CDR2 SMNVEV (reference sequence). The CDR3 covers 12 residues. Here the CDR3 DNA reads TGTGTTCCGCCGGTAGCCAAAAACATTCAGTACTTC. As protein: CVPPVAKNIQYF.

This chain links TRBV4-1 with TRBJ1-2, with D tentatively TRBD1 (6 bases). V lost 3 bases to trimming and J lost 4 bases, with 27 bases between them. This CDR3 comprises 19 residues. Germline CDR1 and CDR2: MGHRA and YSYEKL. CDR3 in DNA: TGCGCCAGCAGCCACACCATGAGGGGGTCCAGGAGCGATTCCTATGGCTACACCTTC. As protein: CASSHTMRGSRSDSYGYTF.

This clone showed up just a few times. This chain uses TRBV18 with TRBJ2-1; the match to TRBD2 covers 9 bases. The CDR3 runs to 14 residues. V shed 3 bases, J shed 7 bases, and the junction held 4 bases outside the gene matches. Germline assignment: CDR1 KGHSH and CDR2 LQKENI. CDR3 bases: TGTGCCAGCTCACCGCGGGAGGGCCAAAATGAGCAGTTCTTC. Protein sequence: CASSPREGQNEQFF. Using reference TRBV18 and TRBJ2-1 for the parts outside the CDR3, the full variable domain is NAGVMQNPRHLVRRRGQEARLRCSPMKGHSHVYWYRQLPEEGLKFMVYLQKENIIDESGMPKERFSAEFPKEGPSILRIQQVVRGDSAAYFCASSPREGQNEQFFGPGTRLTVL.

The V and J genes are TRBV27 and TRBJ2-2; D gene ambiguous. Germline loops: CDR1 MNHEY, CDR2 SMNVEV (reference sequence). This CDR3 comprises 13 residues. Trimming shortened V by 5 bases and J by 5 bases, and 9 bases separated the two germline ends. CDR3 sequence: CASSPAATGELFF. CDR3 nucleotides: TGTGCCAGCAGTCCGGCCGCAACCGGGGAGCTGTTTTTT.

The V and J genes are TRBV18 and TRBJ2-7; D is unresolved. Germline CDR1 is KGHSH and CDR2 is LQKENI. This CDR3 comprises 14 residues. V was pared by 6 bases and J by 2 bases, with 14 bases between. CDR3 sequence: CASSPPSRPYEQYV. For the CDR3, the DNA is TGTGCCAGCTCCCCGCCCAGCCGCCCCTACGAGCAGTACGTC.

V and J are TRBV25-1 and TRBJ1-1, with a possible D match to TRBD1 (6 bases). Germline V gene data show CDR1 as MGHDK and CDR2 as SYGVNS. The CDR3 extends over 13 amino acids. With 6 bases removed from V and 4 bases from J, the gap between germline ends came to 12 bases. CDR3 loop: CASRDPGATEAFF. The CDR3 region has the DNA TGTGCCAGCAGGGATCCAGGGGCCACTGAAGCTTTCTTT.

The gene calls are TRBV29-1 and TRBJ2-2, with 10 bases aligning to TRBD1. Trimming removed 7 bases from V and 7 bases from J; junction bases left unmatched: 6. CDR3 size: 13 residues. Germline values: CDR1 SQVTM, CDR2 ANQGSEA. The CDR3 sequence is CSASGTGVGELFF. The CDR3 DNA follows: TGCAGCGCCTCCGGGACAGGGGTCGGGGAGCTGTTTTTT.

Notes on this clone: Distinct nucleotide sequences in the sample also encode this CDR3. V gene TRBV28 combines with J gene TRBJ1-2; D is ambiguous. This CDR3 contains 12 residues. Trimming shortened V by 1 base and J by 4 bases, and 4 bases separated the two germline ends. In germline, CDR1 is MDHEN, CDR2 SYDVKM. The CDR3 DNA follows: TGTGCCAGCAGTTTATCAGGCTATGGCTACACCTTC. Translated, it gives CASSLSGYGYTF.

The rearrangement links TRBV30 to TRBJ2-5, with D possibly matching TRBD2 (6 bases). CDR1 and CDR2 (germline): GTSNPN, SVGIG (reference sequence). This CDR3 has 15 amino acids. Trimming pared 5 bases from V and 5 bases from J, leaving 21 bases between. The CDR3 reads CAWGRRGTGPETQYF. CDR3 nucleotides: TGTGCCTGGGGCCGTCGGGGGACGGGGCCGGAGACCCAGTACTTC.

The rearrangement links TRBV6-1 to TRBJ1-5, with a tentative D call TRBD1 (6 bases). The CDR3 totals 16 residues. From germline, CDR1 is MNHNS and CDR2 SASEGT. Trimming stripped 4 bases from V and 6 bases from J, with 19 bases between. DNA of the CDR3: TGTGCCAGCAGTGGGGGTTATGGGGGCGCGGGTCAGCCCCAGCATTTT. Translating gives CASSGGYGGAGQPQHF.

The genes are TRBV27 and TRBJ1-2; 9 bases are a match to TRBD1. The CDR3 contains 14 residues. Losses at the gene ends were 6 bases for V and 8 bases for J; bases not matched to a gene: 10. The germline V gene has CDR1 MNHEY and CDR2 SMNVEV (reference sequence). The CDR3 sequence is CASRLTGTGPGYTF. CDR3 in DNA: TGTGCCAGCAGATTAACCGGGACAGGGCCCGGCTACACCTTC.

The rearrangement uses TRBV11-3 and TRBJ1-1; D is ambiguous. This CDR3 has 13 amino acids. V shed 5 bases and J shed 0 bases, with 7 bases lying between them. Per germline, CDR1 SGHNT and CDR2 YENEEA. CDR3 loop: CASSTGMNTEAFF. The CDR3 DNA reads TGTGCCAGCAGCACCGGGATGAACACTGAAGCTTTCTTT.